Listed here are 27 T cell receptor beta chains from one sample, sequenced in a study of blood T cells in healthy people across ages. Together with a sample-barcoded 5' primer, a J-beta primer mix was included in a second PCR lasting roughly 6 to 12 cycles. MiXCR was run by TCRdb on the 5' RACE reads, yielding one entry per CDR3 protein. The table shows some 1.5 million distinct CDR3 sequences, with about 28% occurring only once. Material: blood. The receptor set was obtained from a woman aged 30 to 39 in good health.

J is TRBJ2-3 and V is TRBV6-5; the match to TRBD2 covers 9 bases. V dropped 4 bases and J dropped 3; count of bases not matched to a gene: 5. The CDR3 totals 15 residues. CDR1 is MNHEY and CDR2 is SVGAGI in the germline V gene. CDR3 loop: CASSSPSGTTDTQYF. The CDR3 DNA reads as TGTGCCAGCAGTTCTCCTAGCGGGACGACAGATACGCAGTATTTT.

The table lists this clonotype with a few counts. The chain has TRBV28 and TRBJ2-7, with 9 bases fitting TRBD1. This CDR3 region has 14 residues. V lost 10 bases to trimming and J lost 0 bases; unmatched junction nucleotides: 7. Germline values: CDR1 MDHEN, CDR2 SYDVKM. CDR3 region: CANTRQGGSYEQYF. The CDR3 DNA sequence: TGTGCCAACACCCGACAGGGGGGCTCCTACGAGCAGTACTTC.

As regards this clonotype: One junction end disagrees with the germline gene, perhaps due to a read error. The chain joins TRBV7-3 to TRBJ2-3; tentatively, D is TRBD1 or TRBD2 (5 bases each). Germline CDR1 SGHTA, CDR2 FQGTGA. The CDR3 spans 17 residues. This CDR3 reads CVSSPWVGTRSGDTQYF. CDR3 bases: TGTGTCAGCAGCCCTTGGGTAGGGACGCGGTCCGGGGATACGCAGTATTTT.

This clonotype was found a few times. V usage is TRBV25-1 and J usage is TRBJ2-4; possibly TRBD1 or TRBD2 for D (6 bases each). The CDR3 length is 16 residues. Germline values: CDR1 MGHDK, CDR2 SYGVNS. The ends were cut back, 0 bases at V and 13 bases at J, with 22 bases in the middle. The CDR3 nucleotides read TGTGCCAGCAGTGAATATGGAGGGGGGAGGTACAATGAGCAGTACTTC. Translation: CASSEYGGGRYNEQYF. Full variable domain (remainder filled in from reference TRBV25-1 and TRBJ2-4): EADIYQTPRYLVIGTGKKITLECSQTMGHDKMYWYQQDPGMELHLIHYSYGVNSTEKGDLSSESTVSRIRTEHFPLTLESARPSHTSQYLCASSEYGGGRYNEQYFGAGTRLSVL.

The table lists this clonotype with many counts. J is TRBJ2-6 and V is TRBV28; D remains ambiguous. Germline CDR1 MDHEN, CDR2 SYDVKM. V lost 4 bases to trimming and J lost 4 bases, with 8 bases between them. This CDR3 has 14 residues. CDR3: CASSSVGGANVLTF. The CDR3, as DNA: TGTGCCAGCAGTTCAGTCGGGGGGGCCAACGTCCTGACTTTC.

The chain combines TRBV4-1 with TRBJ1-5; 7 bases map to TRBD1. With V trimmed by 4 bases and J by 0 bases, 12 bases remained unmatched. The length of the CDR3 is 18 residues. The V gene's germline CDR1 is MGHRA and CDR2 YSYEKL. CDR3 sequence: CASSLTETRGNSNQPQHF. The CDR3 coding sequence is TGCGCCAGCAGCCTAACCGAGACCAGGGGGAATAGCAATCAGCCCCAGCATTTT.

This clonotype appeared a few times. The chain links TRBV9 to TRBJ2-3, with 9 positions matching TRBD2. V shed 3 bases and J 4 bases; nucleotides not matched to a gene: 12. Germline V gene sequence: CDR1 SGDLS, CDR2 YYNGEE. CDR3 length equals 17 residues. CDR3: CASSARGGAFESDTQYF. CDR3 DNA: TGTGCCAGCAGCGCCCGCGGGGGGGCCTTTGAGTCAGATACGCAGTATTTT.

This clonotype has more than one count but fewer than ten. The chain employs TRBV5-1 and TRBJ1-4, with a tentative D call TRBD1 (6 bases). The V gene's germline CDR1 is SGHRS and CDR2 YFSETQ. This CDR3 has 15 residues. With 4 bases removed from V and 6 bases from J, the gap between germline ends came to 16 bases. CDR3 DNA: TGCGCCAGCAGCGCTTCGGGGGCAGGGGATGAAAAACTGTTTTTT. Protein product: CASSASGAGDEKLFF.

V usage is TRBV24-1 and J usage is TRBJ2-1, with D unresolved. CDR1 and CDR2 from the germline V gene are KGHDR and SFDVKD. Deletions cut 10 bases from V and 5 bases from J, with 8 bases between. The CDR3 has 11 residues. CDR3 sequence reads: CATAKDNEQFF. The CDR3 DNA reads TGTGCCACAGCGAAGGACAATGAGCAGTTCTTC.

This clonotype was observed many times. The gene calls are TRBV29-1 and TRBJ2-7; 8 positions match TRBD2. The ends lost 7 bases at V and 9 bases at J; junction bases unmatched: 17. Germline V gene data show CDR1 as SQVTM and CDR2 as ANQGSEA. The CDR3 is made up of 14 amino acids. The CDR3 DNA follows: TGCAGCGCCCTGTCGGGGACTAGGGGAAATGCGCAGTACTTC. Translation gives CSALSGTRGNAQYF.

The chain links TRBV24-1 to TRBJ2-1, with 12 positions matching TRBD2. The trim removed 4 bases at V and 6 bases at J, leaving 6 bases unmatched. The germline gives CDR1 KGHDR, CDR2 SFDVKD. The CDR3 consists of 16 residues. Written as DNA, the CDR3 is TGTGCCACCAGTGACGCAGCTAGCGGGAGGGCCAATGAGCAGTTCTTC. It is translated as CATSDAASGRANEQFF.

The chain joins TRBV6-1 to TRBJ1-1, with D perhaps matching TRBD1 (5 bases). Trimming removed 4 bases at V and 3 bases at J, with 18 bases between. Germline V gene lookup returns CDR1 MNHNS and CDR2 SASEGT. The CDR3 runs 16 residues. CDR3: CASSARGESEYTEAFF. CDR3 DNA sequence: TGTGCCAGCAGTGCACGGGGGGAGTCCGAGTACACTGAAGCTTTCTTT.

The CDR3 loop is CASSYDRVVGNTIYF. CDR3 nucleotide sequence: TGTGCCAGCAGTTACGACAGGGTGGTGGGAAACACCATATATTTT. V usage is TRBV6-6 and J usage is TRBJ1-3; 7 bases align to TRBD1. With 2 bases clipped from V and 4 bases from J, the junction kept 5 bases outside the gene matches. CDR1 and CDR2 (germline): MNHNY, SVGAGI (reference sequence). The CDR3 runs 15 residues.

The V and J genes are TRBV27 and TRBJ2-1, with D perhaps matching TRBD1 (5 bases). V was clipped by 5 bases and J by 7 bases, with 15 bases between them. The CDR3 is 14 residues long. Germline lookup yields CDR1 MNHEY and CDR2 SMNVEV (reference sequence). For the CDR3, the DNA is TGTGCCAGCAGTAAAACAGGCTACTTAAATGAGCAGTTCTTC. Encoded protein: CASSKTGYLNEQFF.

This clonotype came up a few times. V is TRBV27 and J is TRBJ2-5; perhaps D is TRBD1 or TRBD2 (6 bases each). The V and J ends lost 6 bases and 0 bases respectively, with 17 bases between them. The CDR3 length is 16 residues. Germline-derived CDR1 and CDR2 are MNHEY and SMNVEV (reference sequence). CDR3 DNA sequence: TGTGCCAGCAGGGGGGAGATCGGGGGCGACCAAGAGACCCAGTACTTC. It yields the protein CASRGEIGGDQETQYF.

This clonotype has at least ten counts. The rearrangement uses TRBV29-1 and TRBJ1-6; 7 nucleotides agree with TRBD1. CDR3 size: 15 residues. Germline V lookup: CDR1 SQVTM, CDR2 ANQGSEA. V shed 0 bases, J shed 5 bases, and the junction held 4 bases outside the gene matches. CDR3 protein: CSVEDPDRDNSPLHF. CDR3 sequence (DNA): TGCAGCGTTGAAGACCCCGACAGGGATAATTCACCCCTCCACTTT. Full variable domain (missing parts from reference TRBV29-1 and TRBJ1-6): SAVISQKPSRDICQRGTSLTIQCQVDSQVTMMFWYRQQPGQSLTLIATANQGSEATYESGFVIDKFPISRPNLTFSTLTVSNMSPEDSSIYLCSVEDPDRDNSPLHFGNGTRLTVT.

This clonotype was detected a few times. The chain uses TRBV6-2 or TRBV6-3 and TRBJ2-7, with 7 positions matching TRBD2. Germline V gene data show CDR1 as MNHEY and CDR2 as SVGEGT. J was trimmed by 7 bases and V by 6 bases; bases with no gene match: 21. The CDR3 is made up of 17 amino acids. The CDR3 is CASSLLVAGRSYNEQYF. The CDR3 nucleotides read TGTGCCAGCAGCTTACTCGTAGCGGGTCGTTCCTACAATGAGCAGTACTTC.

Here the CDR3 DNA reads TGTGCCAGCAGCGCCGCCGGGGGATCTGGATATGGCTACACCTTC. Amino acid sequence: CASSAAGGSGYGYTF. The V call is TRBV9, the J call TRBJ1-2, with D possibly TRBD1 on 5 matching bases. The CDR3 extends over 15 amino acids. Trimming left V 3 bases short and J 5 bases short, with 17 bases between. Germline CDR1 is SGDLS and CDR2 is YYNGEE. The full variable domain, rest sourced from reference TRBV9 and TRBJ1-2, is DSGVTQTPKHLITATGQRVTLRCSPRSGDLSVYWYQQSLDQGLQFLIQYYNGEERAKGNILERFSAQQFPDLHSELNLSSLELGDSALYFCASSAAGGSGYGYTFGSGTRLTVV.

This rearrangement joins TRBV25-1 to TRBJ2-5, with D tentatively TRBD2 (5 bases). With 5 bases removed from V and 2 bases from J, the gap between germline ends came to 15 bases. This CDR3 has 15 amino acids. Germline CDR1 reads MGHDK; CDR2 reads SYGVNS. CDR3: CASSHPRGGQETQYF. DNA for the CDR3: TGTGCCAGCAGTCACCCCCGGGGTGGGCAAGAGACCCAGTACTTC. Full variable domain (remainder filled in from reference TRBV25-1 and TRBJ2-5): EADIYQTPRYLVIGTGKKITLECSQTMGHDKMYWYQQDPGMELHLIHYSYGVNSTEKGDLSSESTVSRIRTEHFPLTLESARPSHTSQYLCASSHPRGGQETQYFGPGTRLLVL.

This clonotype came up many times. In DNA, the CDR3 is TGTGCCAGCAGCCACCTCCACGAGCAGTACTTC. Its protein is CASSHLHEQYF. The chain has TRBV27 and TRBJ2-7, with D hard to call. The CDR3 consists of 11 residues. Germline CDR1 and CDR2: MNHEY and SMNVEV (reference sequence). V lost 6 bases to trimming and J lost 5 bases, with 8 bases between them.

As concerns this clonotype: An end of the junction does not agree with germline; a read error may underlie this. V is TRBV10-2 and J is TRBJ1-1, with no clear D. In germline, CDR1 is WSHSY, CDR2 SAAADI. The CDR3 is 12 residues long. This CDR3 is CTSGYLNTEAFF. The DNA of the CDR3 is TGCACCAGCGGGTACTTAAACACTGAAGCTTTCTTT.

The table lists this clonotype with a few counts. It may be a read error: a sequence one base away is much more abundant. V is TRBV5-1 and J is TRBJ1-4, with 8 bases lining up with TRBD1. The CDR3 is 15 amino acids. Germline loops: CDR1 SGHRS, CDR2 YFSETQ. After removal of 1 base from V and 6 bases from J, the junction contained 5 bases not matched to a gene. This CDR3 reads CASSLRQGLYEKLFF. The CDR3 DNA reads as TGCGCCAGCAGCTTGAGACAGGGGTTGTATGAAAAACTGTTTTTT.

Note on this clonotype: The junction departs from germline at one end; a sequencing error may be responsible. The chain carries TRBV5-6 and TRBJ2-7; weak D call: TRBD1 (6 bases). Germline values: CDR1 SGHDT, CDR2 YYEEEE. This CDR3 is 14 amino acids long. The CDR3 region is CAGSSRTASYEQYF. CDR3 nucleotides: TGTGCCGGCAGCTCTCGGACAGCTTCCTACGAGCAGTACTTC.

The CDR3 protein is CASSLIAWSEAFF. The CDR3 DNA follows: TGTGCCAGCAGCTTAATTGCCTGGTCTGAAGCTTTCTTT. The chain employs TRBV7-9 and TRBJ1-1; D is ambiguous. This CDR3 region has 13 residues. Trimming removed 2 bases at V and 6 bases at J, with 10 bases between. Germline V gene data show CDR1 as SEHNR and CDR2 as FQNEAQ (reference sequence). Supplemented by reference TRBV7-9 and TRBJ1-1, the full variable domain reads DTGVSQNPRHKITKRGQNVTFRCDPISEHNRLYWYRQTLGQGPEFLTYFQNEAQLEKSRLLSDRFSAERPKGSFSTLEIQRTEQGDSAMYLCASSLIAWSEAFFGQGTRLTVV.

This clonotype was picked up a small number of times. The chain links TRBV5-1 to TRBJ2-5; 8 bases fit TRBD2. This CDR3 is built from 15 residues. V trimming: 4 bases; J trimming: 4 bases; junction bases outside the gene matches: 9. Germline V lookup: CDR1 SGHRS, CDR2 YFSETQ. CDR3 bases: TGCGCCAGCAGCCCTCAAACGGGGGGGGTAGAGACCCAGTACTTC. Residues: CASSPQTGGVETQYF.

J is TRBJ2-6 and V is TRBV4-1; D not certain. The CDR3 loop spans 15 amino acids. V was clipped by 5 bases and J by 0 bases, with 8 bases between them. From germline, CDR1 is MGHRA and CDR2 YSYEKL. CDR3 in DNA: TGCGCCAGCAGCTCAATTCTCTCTGGGGCCAACGTCCTGACTTTC. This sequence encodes CASSSILSGANVLTF.

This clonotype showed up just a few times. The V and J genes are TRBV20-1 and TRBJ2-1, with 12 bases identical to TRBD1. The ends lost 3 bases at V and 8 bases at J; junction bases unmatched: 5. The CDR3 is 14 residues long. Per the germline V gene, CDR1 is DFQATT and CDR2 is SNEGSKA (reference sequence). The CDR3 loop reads CSARGTGGTHEQFF. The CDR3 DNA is TGCAGTGCTAGGGGGACAGGGGGCACCCATGAGCAGTTCTTC.